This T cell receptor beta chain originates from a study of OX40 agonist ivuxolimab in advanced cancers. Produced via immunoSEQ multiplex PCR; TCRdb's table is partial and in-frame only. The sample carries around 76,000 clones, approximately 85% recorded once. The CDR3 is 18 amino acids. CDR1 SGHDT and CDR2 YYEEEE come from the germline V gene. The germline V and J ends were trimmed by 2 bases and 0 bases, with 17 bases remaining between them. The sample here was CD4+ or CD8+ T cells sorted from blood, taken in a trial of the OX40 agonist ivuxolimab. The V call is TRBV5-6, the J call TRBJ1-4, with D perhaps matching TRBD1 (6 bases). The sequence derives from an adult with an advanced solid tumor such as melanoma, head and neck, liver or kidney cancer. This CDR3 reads CASSFMARGATTNEKLFF. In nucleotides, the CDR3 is TGTGCCAGCAGCTTTATGGCCAGGGGAGCTACAACTAATGAAAAACTGTTTTTT.